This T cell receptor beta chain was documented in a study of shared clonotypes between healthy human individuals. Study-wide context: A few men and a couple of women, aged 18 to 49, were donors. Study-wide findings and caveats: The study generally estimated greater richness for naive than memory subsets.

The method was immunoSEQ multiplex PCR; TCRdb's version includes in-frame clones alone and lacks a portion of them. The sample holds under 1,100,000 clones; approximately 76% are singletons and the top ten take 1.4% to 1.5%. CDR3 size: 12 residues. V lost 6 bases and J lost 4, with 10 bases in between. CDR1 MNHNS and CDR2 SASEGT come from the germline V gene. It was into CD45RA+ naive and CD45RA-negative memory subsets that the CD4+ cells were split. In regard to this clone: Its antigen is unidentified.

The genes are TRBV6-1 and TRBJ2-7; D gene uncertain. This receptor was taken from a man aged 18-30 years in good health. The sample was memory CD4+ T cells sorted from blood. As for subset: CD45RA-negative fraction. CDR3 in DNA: TGTGCCAGCAGATCTGACTGGTACGAGCAGTACTTC. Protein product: CASRSDWYEQYF.